These 3 T cell receptor beta chains were sequenced from one sample in a study of T cell responses to AZD1222 COVID-19 vaccine. Here immunoSEQ multiplex PCR was the method, and the copy in TCRdb shows in-frame clones only, minus some. The table shows more than 120,000 clones, with roughly nine tenths occurring only once. Sequences were derived from peripheral blood, sampled 28 days after the second AZD1222 dose. The receptors here all came from an adult who received the AZD1222 COVID-19 vaccine.

This clone was recorded once. The chain carries TRBV30 and TRBJ1-5, with D unresolved. Per germline, CDR1 GTSNPN and CDR2 SVGIG (reference sequence). V shed 4 bases and J shed 3 bases, with 10 bases lying between them. CDR3 length: 13 amino acids. The CDR3, as DNA: TGTGCCTGGAAAGGGCCCCTCAATCAGCCCCAGCATTTT. Translated, it gives CAWKGPLNQPQHF.

For this clone: This specimen includes other DNA sequences encoding the same CDR3. The V gene is TRBV9, the J gene TRBJ1-4; the D is unclear. Per the germline V gene, CDR1 is SGDLS and CDR2 is YYNGEE. V gave up 0 bases and J gave up 5 bases, with 8 bases separating them. The CDR3 runs to 14 residues. The CDR3 protein is CASSVGGGNEKLFF. The CDR3 coding sequence is TGTGCCAGCAGCGTAGGTGGTGGGAATGAAAAACTGTTTTTT.

The chain is built from TRBV19 and TRBJ2-2; D remains ambiguous. This CDR3 has 12 residues. V was cut by 7 bases and J by 1 base, with 4 bases left in between. Germline V gene lookup returns CDR1 LNHDA and CDR2 SQIVND (reference sequence). CDR3 coding DNA: TGTGCCAGTAAACAGAACACCGGGGAGCTGTTTTTT. This translates into CASKQNTGELFF. Drawing the rest from reference TRBV19 and TRBJ2-2, the complete variable domain is DGGITQSPKYLFRKEGQNVTLSCEQNLNHDAMYWYRQDPGQGLRLIYYSQIVNDFQKGDIAEGYSVSREKKESFPLTVTSAQKNPTAFYLCASKQNTGELFFGEGSRLTVL.